These T cell receptor beta chains were read from a single sample in a study of CD8 T cells in ankylosing spondylitis. A single record per CDR3 protein comes from TCRdb applying MiXCR to the 5' RACE reads. The sample consists of just under 550,000 distinct CDR3 sequences, roughly 12% of them appearing once. Source material: blood, either unsorted or a sorted T cell fraction (not recorded which). These TCRs come from a male donor with ankylosing spondylitis. Both conserved end residues are part of each CDR3. D genes are given only for firm matches. Size is stated for part of the rows, as once, few or many counts, or as a class when the clone is expanded.

J gene | D gene | V gene | clone size | CDR3 protein | CDR3 DNA
TRBJ2-5 | . | TRBV2 | . | CASMERVETQYF | TGTGCCAGCATGGAGCGGGTGGAGACCCAGTACTTC
TRBJ2-5 | . | TRBV12-3/TRBV12-4 | . | CASSFLGTLGETQYF | TGTGCCAGCAGTTTTTTGGGGACATTAGGAGAGACCCAGTACTTC
TRBJ2-7 | TRBD1 | TRBV5-1 | many | CASSISGTGYYEQYF | TGCGCCAGCAGTATTTCCGGGACAGGGTATTACGAGCAGTACTTC
TRBJ1-6 | . | TRBV12-5 | few | CASGLEAFNSPLHF | TGTGCTAGTGGTTTGGAAGCTTTTAATTCACCCCTCCACTTT
TRBJ2-3 | . | TRBV20-1 | . | CSATGSGTDTRYF | TGCAGTGCTACCGGGAGCGGCACAGATACGCGGTATTTT
TRBJ2-6 | . | TRBV5-8 | few | CASSLASTATGANVLTF | TGTGCCAGCAGCTTGGCTAGCACCGCTACTGGGGCCAACGTCCTGACTTTC
TRBJ2-3 | TRBD2 | TRBV11-2 | . | CASSPGGRSLADTQYF | TGTGCCAGCAGCCCGGGGGGGCGGTCCCTCGCGGATACGCAGTATTTT
TRBJ1-4 | TRBD1 | TRBV5-5 | . | CASSLEDRVGEKLFF | TGTGCCAGCAGCTTGGAGGACAGGGTGGGAGAAAAACTGTTTTTT
TRBJ2-1 | . | TRBV20-1 | many | CSANTGTGSSGSSYNEQFF | TGCAGTGCTAACACCGGGACAGGGTCAAGCGGGAGCTCCTACAATGAGCAGTTCTTC
TRBJ2-7 | TRBD2 | TRBV7-2 | . | CASRLEGTSSHEQYF | TGTGCCAGCAGGTTGGAAGGGACTAGCTCCCACGAGCAGTACTTC
TRBJ2-5 | . | TRBV6-6 | many | CASRGQHQETQYF | TGTGCCAGCAGAGGGCAGCACCAAGAGACCCAGTACTTC
TRBJ2-1 | TRBD2 | TRBV7-2 | . | CASSFPGLTYNEQFF | TGTGCCAGCAGCTTTCCGGGACTAACCTACAATGAGCAGTTCTTC
TRBJ2-4 | TRBD2 | TRBV5-1 | many | CASSAGLAGAGAKNIQYF | TGCGCCAGCAGCGCGGGACTAGCCGGCGCTGGGGCCAAAAACATTCAGTACTTC
TRBJ2-7 | TRBD1 | TRBV10-2 | . | CASTRTGGTYEQYF | TGCGCCAGCACCAGGACAGGGGGGACCTACGAGCAGTACTTC
TRBJ2-7 | . | TRBV6-6 | . | CASSPQAPGEQYF | TGTGCCAGCAGTCCTCAGGCCCCGGGCGAGCAGTACTTC
TRBJ1-6 | TRBD1 | TRBV5-1 | few | CASSLQATGDNSPLHF | TGCGCCAGCAGTCTGCAGGCTACAGGGGATAATTCACCCCTCCACTTT
TRBJ1-6 | . | TRBV5-5 | . | CASSSGRYNSPLHF | TGTGCCAGCAGCTCAGGACGGTATAATTCACCCCTCCACTTT
TRBJ2-6 | . | TRBV5-1 | few | CASSLYGDSGANVLTF | TGCGCCAGCAGCTTGTACGGAGACTCTGGGGCCAACGTCCTGACTTTC
TRBJ2-1 | TRBD2 | TRBV5-1 | few | CASSLDPGGHNVREQFF | TGCGCCAGCAGCTTGGATCCGGGAGGACACAATGTTAGGGAGCAGTTCTTC
TRBJ2-5 | . | TRBV24-1 | many | CATSAPGRETQYF | TGTGCCACCAGTGCACCGGGTCGGGAGACCCAGTACTTC
TRBJ1-1 | . | TRBV7-8 | . | CASSLHGSDTEAFF | TGTGCCAGCAGCCTCCATGGGTCAGACACTGAAGCTTTCTTT
TRBJ2-1 | TRBD2 | TRBV11-1 | . | CASSTRLAVSSYNEQFF | TGTGCCAGCAGCACCCGACTAGCGGTTAGCTCCTACAATGAGCAGTTCTTC
TRBJ1-1 | . | TRBV12-3/TRBV12-4 | few | CASSRGQTTVNTEAFF | TGTGCCAGCAGTAGGGGACAAACAACAGTGAACACTGAAGCTTTCTTT
TRBJ1-1 | . | TRBV20-1 | . | CSARDPQGANTEAFF | TGCAGTGCTAGAGATCCCCAGGGCGCGAACACTGAAGCTTTCTTT
TRBJ1-2 | TRBD1 | TRBV13 | . | CASSRNRDREVYGYTF | TGTGCCAGCAGCCGAAACCGGGACAGGGAAGTCTATGGCTACACCTTC
TRBJ2-2 | . | TRBV3-1 | . | CASSQGPHGVNTGELFF | TGTGCCAGCAGCCAAGGACCCCACGGGGTAAACACCGGGGAGCTGTTTTTT
TRBJ2-1 | . | TRBV5-1 | few | CASSTHPGSNEQFF | TGCGCCAGCAGCACCCACCCAGGGTCGAATGAGCAGTTCTTC
TRBJ2-1 | TRBD2 | TRBV9 | . | CASSFRTSGIINEQFF | TGTGCCAGCAGCTTCAGGACTAGCGGGATAATCAATGAGCAGTTCTTC
TRBJ2-7 | . | TRBV2 | few | CASSEGGVSSYEQYF | TGTGCCAGCAGTGAAGGAGGGGTAAGCTCCTACGAGCAGTACTTC
TRBJ2-1 | TRBD2 | TRBV24-1 | few | CATSDRLAENEQFF | TGTGCCACCAGTGATAGGCTAGCGGAAAATGAGCAGTTCTTC
TRBJ2-1 | . | TRBV29-1 | many | CSVERDSSSYNEQFF | TGCAGCGTTGAGCGGGACAGCAGCTCCTACAATGAGCAGTTCTTC
TRBJ2-5 | . | TRBV11-2 | . | CASSPNPVGGETQYF | TGTGCCAGCAGCCCGAATCCGGTTGGGGGAGAGACCCAGTACTTC
TRBJ2-3 | TRBD2 | TRBV10-2 | . | CASSERPSGRSTDTQYF | TGCGCCAGCAGTGAGAGGCCTAGCGGGAGAAGCACAGATACGCAGTATTTT
TRBJ2-1 | TRBD2 | TRBV7-9 | . | CASSLGTSTYSYNEQFF | TGTGCCAGCAGCTTAGGGACTAGCACATACTCCTACAATGAGCAGTTCTTC
TRBJ2-1 | . | TRBV7-2 | many | CASSFSGDVSYNEQFF | TGTGCCAGCAGCTTTTCCGGGGACGTCTCCTACAATGAGCAGTTCTTC
TRBJ2-6 | . | TRBV7-2 | many | CASSFRSGANVLTF | TGTGCCAGCAGCTTCAGGTCTGGGGCCAACGTCCTGACTTTC
TRBJ1-1 | . | TRBV7-9 | few | CASSLVLAATEAFF | TGTGCCAGCAGCTTAGTTCTGGCGGCGACTGAAGCTTTCTTT
TRBJ1-1 | . | TRBV10-2 | many | CASRIGGNTEAFF | TGCGCCAGCAGAATCGGCGGGAACACTGAAGCTTTCTTT
TRBJ2-1 | . | TRBV7-9 | . | CASSQVGAGYNEQFF | TGTGCCAGCAGCCAGGTGGGGGCGGGCTACAATGAGCAGTTCTTC
TRBJ2-7 | TRBD2 | TRBV11-2 | . | CASSLYSGLAGGSSYEQYF | TGTGCCAGCAGCTTGTACTCGGGACTAGCGGGGGGAAGCTCCTACGAGCAGTACTTC
TRBJ2-7 | . | TRBV12-3/TRBV12-4 | many | CASSSRLPGLGSEQYF | TGTGCCAGCAGTTCCCGATTACCGGGTCTCGGGAGCGAGCAGTACTTC
TRBJ2-5 | . | TRBV9 | few | CASSSRPVGGSETQYF | TGTGCCAGCAGTTCCCGTCCTGTAGGGGGGAGTGAGACCCAGTACTTC